These 7 T cell receptor beta chains originate from one sample sequenced in a study of blood T cell repertoires in COVID-19. Generated by immunoSEQ multiplex PCR, the TCRdb table keeps only in-frame clones and is missing some. The table shows over 20,000 clones, with just over 85% occurring only once. Sequencing was done on a sample of peripheral blood. These receptors came from a man aged 70 or older with acute or convalescent COVID-19.

The J gene is TRBJ2-1, the V gene TRBV11-2; 8 nucleotides align to TRBD2. Germline lookup yields CDR1 SGHAT and CDR2 FQNNGV. V lost 1 base to trimming and J lost 7 bases; unmatched junction nucleotides: 6. This CDR3 has 15 amino acids. This chain's CDR3 is CASSLVGLAGNEQFF. For the CDR3, the DNA is TGTGCCAGCAGCTTAGTGGGGCTAGCGGGTAATGAGCAGTTCTTC. Drawing the rest from reference TRBV11-2 and TRBJ2-1, the complete variable domain is EAGVAQSPRYKIIEKRQSVAFWCNPISGHATLYWYQQILGQGPKLLIQFQNNGVVDDSQLPKDRFSAERLKGVDSTLKIQPAKLEDSAVYLCASSLVGLAGNEQFFGPGTRLTVL.

The chain is built from TRBV7-2 and TRBJ1-2; 9 nucleotides align to TRBD1. Trimming at V came to 2 bases and at J to 6 bases, leaving 4 bases not matched to a gene. CDR1 SGHTA and CDR2 FQGNSA come from the germline V gene. This CDR3 is built from 14 residues. The CDR3 nucleotides read TGTGCCAGCAGCTTATCTAGGACAGGGGATGGCTACACCTTC. It encodes CASSLSRTGDGYTF.

The CDR3 nucleotides are TGTGCCAGCAGCTTGGGAGACAATGAGCAGTTCTTC. Protein: CASSLGDNEQFF. V gene TRBV5-4 combines with J gene TRBJ2-1, with no clear D. V dropped 0 bases and J dropped 5 bases, with 3 bases sitting between them. CDR1 SGHNT and CDR2 YYREEE come from the germline V gene (reference sequence). The CDR3 consists of 12 residues.

This clone was seen once. J is TRBJ2-5 and V is TRBV7-2; tentatively, D is TRBD2 (6 bases). Germline V lookup: CDR1 SGHTA, CDR2 FQGNSA. The CDR3 loop spans 15 amino acids. V lost 4 bases and J 4 bases, leaving 16 bases between the germline ends. The CDR3 region is CASSWGGTEGETQYF. In DNA form, the CDR3 reads TGTGCCAGCAGCTGGGGCGGGACGGAGGGAGAGACCCAGTACTTC.

V and J are TRBV9 and TRBJ2-1, with D possibly being TRBD1 (5 bases). The V end lost 4 bases, the J end lost 3 bases, and 17 bases lay between the germline ends. This CDR3 spans 16 amino acids. CDR1 is SGDLS and CDR2 is YYNGEE in the germline V gene. CDR3: CASSPTVRVYYNEQFF. Written as DNA, the CDR3 is TGTGCCAGCAGCCCTACGGTCAGGGTGTACTACAATGAGCAGTTCTTC.

V usage is TRBV7-2 and J usage is TRBJ2-2; TRBD1 is a possible D gene (5 bases). Looked up from germline, CDR1 is SGHTA and CDR2 is FQGNSA. This CDR3 has 15 amino acids. Trimming shortened V by 5 bases and J by 1 base, and 11 bases separated the two germline ends. The CDR3 sequence is CASSTNQGNTGELFF. CDR3 bases: TGTGCCAGCAGCACGAACCAGGGGAACACCGGGGAGCTGTTTTTT.

V is TRBV5-4 and J is TRBJ2-7, with D maybe TRBD1 (7 bases). Germline CDR1 is SGHNT and CDR2 is YYREEE (reference sequence). V was shortened by 4 bases and J by 4 bases, with 12 bases between the two germline ends. The length of the CDR3 is 13 residues. CDR3 protein: CASSPQGGYEQYF. CDR3 nucleotide sequence: TGTGCCAGCAGCCCCCAGGGGGGATACGAGCAGTACTTC.